This TCR beta chain was obtained from a study of molecular identifiers for immune sequencing clone quantification. Bulk TCR library preparation followed previously described methods with listed TCR primers. TCRdb re-derived calls from the PCR reads in MiXCR, one entry per CDR3 protein. The table lists over 600,000 distinct CDR3 sequences, approximately 20% of them singletons. This clonotype appeared many times. Its antigen is not identified. The CDR3 covers 15 residues. Germline CDR1 SGDLS, CDR2 YYNGEE. J gave up 7 bases and V 3 bases, and 8 bases lay outside the gene matches. General study points: The share of molecules held by clones above 20 RNA copies was over 99% in effector cells and under 1% in naive cells. The sizes of highly expanded clones could be underestimated when identical TCR molecules share a barcode. One cell's worth of spiked Jurkat TCR RNA was reportedly detectable among roughly 1 million naive cells.

The receptor was derived from a human donor in good health. Some libraries in this study had Jurkat cell RNA spiked in. The sample taken for sequencing was naive CD8+ T cells from blood, with Jurkat cell RNA spiked in. This sample's subset: FACS-sorted CD8+CD4-CCR7+CD45RA+ naive T cells. V is TRBV9 and J is TRBJ2-1; TRBD2 aligns across 9 bases. In nucleotides, the CDR3 is TGTGCCAGCAGCGGGGAAGGACTAGCGAAGAATGAGCAGTTCTTC. Translated: CASSGEGLAKNEQFF.